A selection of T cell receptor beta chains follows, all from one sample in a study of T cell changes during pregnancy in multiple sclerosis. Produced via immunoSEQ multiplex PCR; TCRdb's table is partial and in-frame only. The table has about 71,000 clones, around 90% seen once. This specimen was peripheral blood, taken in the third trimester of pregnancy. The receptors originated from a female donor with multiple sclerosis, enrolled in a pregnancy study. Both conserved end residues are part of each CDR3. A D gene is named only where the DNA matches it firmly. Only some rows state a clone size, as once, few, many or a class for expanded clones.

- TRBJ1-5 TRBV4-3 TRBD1 TGCGCCAGCAGCCAAGTACAGGGGGCAAATCAGCCCCAGCATTTT CASSQVQGANQPQHF
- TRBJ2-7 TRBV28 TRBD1 TGTGCCAGCAGTTTATCACAGGGGGCAAACGAGCAGTACTTC CASSLSQGANEQYF
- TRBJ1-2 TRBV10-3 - TGTGCCATCAGTGCTTCATCAGGGTATTCATCTGGCTACACCTTC CAISASSGYSSGYTF
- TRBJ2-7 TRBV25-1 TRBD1 TGTGCCAGCAGTGCCCTGGGGGACAGATCCTACGAGCAGTACTTC CASSALGDRSYEQYF
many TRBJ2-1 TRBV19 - TGTGCCAGTAGTATTAGCTCATACAATGAGCAGTTCTTC CASSISSYNEQFF
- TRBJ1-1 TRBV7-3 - TGTGCCAGCAGCTTAGGGGGCACAAACACTGAAGCTTTCTTT CASSLGGTNTEAFF
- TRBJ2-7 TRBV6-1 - TGTGCCAGCAGGGTGATCGGGGCCTACGAGCAGTACTTC CASRVIGAYEQYF
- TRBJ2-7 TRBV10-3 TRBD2 TGTGCCATCAGTGAGGGACTAGCGGAGGAGCAGTACTTC CAISEGLAEEQYF
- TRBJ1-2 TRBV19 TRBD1 TGTGCCAGTAGTTGGGACAGGGGAACTTCGTATGGCTACACCTTC CASSWDRGTSYGYTF
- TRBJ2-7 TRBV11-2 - TGTGCCAGCAGCTTAGGCACGGGTCGGTACTTC CASSLGTGRYF
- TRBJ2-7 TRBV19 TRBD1 TGTGCCAGTAGTAGTGATCAGGGGGCTTTGGACGAGCAGTACTTC CASSSDQGALDEQYF
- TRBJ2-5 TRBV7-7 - TGTGCCAGCAGCCAAAACAGAGAAGAGACCCAGTACTTC CASSQNREETQYF
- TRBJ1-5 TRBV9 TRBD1 TGTGCCAGCAGCGTACCGCCCCGGGGACAGGGGTGGAGTCAGCCCCAGCATTTT CASSVPPRGQGWSQPQHF
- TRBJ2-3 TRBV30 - TGTGCCTGTGGTGTCAGTCTAGATACGCAGTATTTT CACGVSLDTQYF
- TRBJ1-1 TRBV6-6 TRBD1 TGTGCCAGCAACTCCCTAGACAGGGGGAACACTGAAGCTTTCTTT CASNSLDRGNTEAFF
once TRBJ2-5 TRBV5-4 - TGTGCCAGCAGCTTGGATGCGACACCCCAAGAGACCCAGTACTTC CASSLDATPQETQYF
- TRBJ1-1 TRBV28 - TGTGCCAGCAGGGGAGGGGGAGACACTGAAGCTTTCTTT CASRGGGDTEAFF
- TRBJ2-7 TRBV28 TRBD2 TGTGCCAGCATTGGTCGATTGGAGGGAGGGTTAGCCTACGAGCAGTACTTC CASIGRLEGGLAYEQYF
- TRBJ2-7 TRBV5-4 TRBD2 TGTGCCAGCAGCGTTAGCGGGAGTTCAAACGAGCAGTACTTC CASSVSGSSNEQYF
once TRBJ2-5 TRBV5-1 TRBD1 TGCGCCAGCAGCTTGGCGGCAGGGGGCTGGGAGACCCAGTACTTC CASSLAAGGWETQYF
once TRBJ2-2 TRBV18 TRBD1 TGTGCCAGCTCACCAATGGAGGGACAGGGGGCCGGGGAGCTGTTTTTT CASSPMEGQGAGELFF
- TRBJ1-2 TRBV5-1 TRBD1 TGCGCCAGCAGCCCTGGGACAGGGGGCCTCTGGGGCTACACCTTC CASSPGTGGLWGYTF
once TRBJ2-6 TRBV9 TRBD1 TGTGCCAGCAGCGTAGCTGAGGGGGGAAGACAGGGGGGCTCTGGGGCCAACGTCCTGACTTTC CASSVAEGGRQGGSGANVLTF
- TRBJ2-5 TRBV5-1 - TGCGCCAGCAGCCGGAACACAGGGAAGACAGAGACCCAGTACTTC CASSRNTGKTETQYF
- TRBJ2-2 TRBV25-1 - TGTGCCAGCAGTGAATATTCTGGGACTGAAACGGAGTCCGGGGAGCTGTTTTTT CASSEYSGTETESGELFF
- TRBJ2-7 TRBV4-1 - TGCGCCAGCAGCCAAGAAGTTCCTAGCTACGAGCAGTACTTC CASSQEVPSYEQYF
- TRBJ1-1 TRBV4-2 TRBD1 TGTGCCAGCAGCCAAGAGAGGGGGCCAACTTTCTTT CASSQERGPTFF
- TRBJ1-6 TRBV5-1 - TGCGCCAGCAGCTTGGCTTACAGTGATAATTCACCCCTCCACTTT CASSLAYSDNSPLHF
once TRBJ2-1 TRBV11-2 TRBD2 TGTGCCAGCAGCTTAGGCGGGAGCTCCTACAATGAGCAGTTCTTC CASSLGGSSYNEQFF
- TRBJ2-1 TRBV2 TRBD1 TGTGCCAGCCGAAATCCAGGGGGCTCGGGTGAGCAGTTCTTC CASRNPGGSGEQFF
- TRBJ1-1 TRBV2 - TGTGCCAGCAGGGGTAAGGGGCAGGGTATCTCTGAAGCTTTCTTT CASRGKGQGISEAFF